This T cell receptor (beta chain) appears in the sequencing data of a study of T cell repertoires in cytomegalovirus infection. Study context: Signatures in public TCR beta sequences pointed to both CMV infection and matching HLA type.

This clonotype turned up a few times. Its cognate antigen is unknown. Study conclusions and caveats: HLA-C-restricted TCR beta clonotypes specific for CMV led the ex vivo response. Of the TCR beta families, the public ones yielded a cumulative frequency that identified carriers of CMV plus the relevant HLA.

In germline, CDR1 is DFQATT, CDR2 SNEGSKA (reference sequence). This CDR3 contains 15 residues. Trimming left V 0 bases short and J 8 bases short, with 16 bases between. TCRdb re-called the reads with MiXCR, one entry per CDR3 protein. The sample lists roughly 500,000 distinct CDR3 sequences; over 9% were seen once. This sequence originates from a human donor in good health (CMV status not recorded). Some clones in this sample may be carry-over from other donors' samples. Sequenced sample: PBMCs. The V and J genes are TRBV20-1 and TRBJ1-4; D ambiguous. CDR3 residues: CSARDDYEGGEKLFF. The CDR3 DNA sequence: TGCAGTGCTAGAGATGACTACGAGGGTGGGGAAAAACTGTTTTTT.